These T cell receptor beta chains were read from a single sample in a study of blood T cell repertoires in COVID-19. Clones were read by immunoSEQ multiplex PCR, and TCRdb kept only the in-frame ones, dropping some. The sample holds tens of thousands of clones, 84% seen once. Material: peripheral blood. These TCRs come from a man in his fifties or sixties with acute or convalescent COVID-19. The CDR3 runs from the conserved cysteine through the conserved F or W. Each record gives: D gene, J gene, V gene, CDR3 DNA, CDR3 protein. The D gene is left open where the match is weak.

>.|TRBJ1-2|TRBV18
TGTGCCAGCTCAACCAACGGGGGGCGCGATGGCTACACCTTC
CASSTNGGRDGYTF
>.|TRBJ1-4|TRBV18
TGTGCCAGCTCATTCGACCGACTGAATGAAAAACTGTTTTTT
CASSFDRLNEKLFF
>TRBD1|TRBJ1-5|TRBV10-3
TGTGCCATCAGAGGGACAGGGAATCAGCCCCAGCATTTT
CAIRGTGNQPQHF
>.|TRBJ2-3|TRBV4-1
TGCGCCAGCAGCCAAACGGACTACCCCACAGATACGCAGTATTTT
CASSQTDYPTDTQYF
>TRBD2|TRBJ2-5|TRBV19
TGTGCCAGTAGTGCCCCACTAGCGGGGGCTAGGATGGCCCAGTACTTC
CASSAPLAGARMAQYF
>.|TRBJ2-6|TRBV28
TGTGCCAGCAGCCCCCCGGGGGCCAACGTCCTGACTTTC
CASSPPGANVLTF
>TRBD1|TRBJ1-5|TRBV7-9
TGTGCCAGCAGCTGCCCGGGACAGGGAATAATCCATAGCAATCAGCCCCAGCATTTT
CASSCPGQGIIHSNQPQHF
>.|TRBJ1-2|TRBV6-5
TGTGCCAGCAGGCCCACGGGCGGGGCGGGTGGCTACACCTTC
CASRPTGGAGGYTF
>TRBD2|TRBJ2-1|TRBV30
TGTGCCTGGAGTGTTCTCCTCGGGGGGTACAATGAGCAGTTCTTC
CAWSVLLGGYNEQFF
>TRBD2|TRBJ2-1|TRBV5-6
TGTGCCAGCAGCTCCTCGACTAGCGGGGGCCCCTACAATGAGCAGTTCTTC
CASSSSTSGGPYNEQFF
>TRBD2|TRBJ2-5|TRBV24-1
TGTGCCACCAGTGATTTGGTCCGGGGAGGGGAGACCCAGTACTTC
CATSDLVRGGETQYF
>TRBD1|TRBJ1-2|TRBV12-5
TGTGCTAGTGGTTTGGTAACAGGGGGCAGCTATGGCTACACCTTC
CASGLVTGGSYGYTF
>.|TRBJ2-5|TRBV14
TGTGCCAGCAGCCCTGGTACAGGAGAGACCCAGTACTTC
CASSPGTGETQYF
>.|TRBJ1-4|TRBV7-8
TGTGCCAGCAGCTTCGGGTTAAGAGGAAACGATCAAAAACTGTTTTTT
CASSFGLRGNDQKLFF
>TRBD1|TRBJ1-5|TRBV19
TGTGCCAGCAAAAAGGGGGCTCCTTTGGGCAATCAGCCCCAGCATTTT
CASKKGAPLGNQPQHF
>.|TRBJ1-4|TRBV6-5
TGTGCCAGCAGTTACGCAGGGGAAACTAATGAAAAACTGTTTTTT
CASSYAGETNEKLFF
>.|TRBJ2-3|TRBV24-1
TGTGCCACCAGTGATTACACTAGCAGAGGCACAGATACGCAGTATTTT
CATSDYTSRGTDTQYF